This T cell receptor (beta chain) was found in a study of cytomegalovirus exposure and HLA in healthy donors. The overall study: The Caucasian-associated ancestry cluster held over 80% of 300 to 500 genotyped donors.

Germline CDR1 LGHNA, CDR2 YSLEER. Deletions cut 3 bases from V and 0 bases from J, with 7 bases between. CDR3 length: 14 residues. PCR involved 60 Vbeta and 13 Jbeta primers. Per the original methods: An analysis performed later counted roughly 80 million unique TCR beta chains (roughly 11 million of them shared). TCRdb keeps only in-frame clones here, not all; method: immunoSEQ multiplex PCR. Clone size and V and J calls were adopted from that table, with D and trimming inferred from the DNA. Of around 150,000 clones in the sample, approximately 10% were seen once. Sequences were obtained from PBMCs. This TCR was sampled from a woman in her 40s in good health and CMV-seropositive. The chain uses TRBV4-3 and TRBJ2-3; D might be TRBD1 (5 bases). In nucleotides, the CDR3 is TGCGCCAGCAGCCAGGGGCAAAGCACAGATACGCAGTATTTT. It yields the protein CASSQGQSTDTQYF.